Presented here are 5 T cell receptor beta chains from one specimen sequenced in a study of T cell repertoires in cytomegalovirus infection. Their recognized antigens are unknown. Each CDR3 protein gets one entry after TCRdb re-called the reads with MiXCR. In the table there are 140,000 to 150,000 distinct CDR3 sequences, roughly 32% of which are singletons. This sample comprised CD8+ T cells from cultured PBMCs, obtained from culture after CMV antigen stimulation. These receptors originate from a human donor in good health (CMV status not recorded). Some clones in this sample may be carry-over from other donors' samples.

This clonotype was observed a few times. This sequence joins TRBV5-4 and TRBJ1-1, with 7 bases that match TRBD1. CDR1 and CDR2 from the germline V gene are SGHNT and YYREEE (reference sequence). Losses at the gene ends were 3 bases for V and 4 bases for J; bases not matched to a gene: 0. This CDR3 has 12 residues. In DNA, the CDR3 is TGTGCCAGCAGCTGGACAGGCACTGAAGCTTTCTTT. This gives the protein CASSWTGTEAFF.

This clonotype was observed once. This chain links TRBV27 with TRBJ1-5; 7 bases are shared with TRBD1. V dropped 0 bases and J dropped 3; count of bases not matched to a gene: 5. Looked up from germline, CDR1 is MNHEY and CDR2 is SMNVEV (reference sequence). This CDR3 comprises 16 residues. CDR3 sequence: CASSLSPGGINQPQHF. The CDR3 region has the DNA TGTGCCAGCAGTTTATCCCCAGGGGGTATCAATCAGCCCCAGCATTTT.

The chain has TRBV6-2 or TRBV6-3 and TRBJ2-7; D is ambiguous. Trimming shortened V by 0 bases and J by 3 bases, and 9 bases separated the two germline ends. The CDR3 extends over 14 amino acids. Germline CDR1 MNHEY, CDR2 SVGEGT. CDR3 sequence reads: CASSYSLDLYEQYF. Written as DNA, the CDR3 is TGTGCCAGCAGTTACTCACTCGACCTCTACGAGCAGTACTTC.

The chain carries TRBV5-4 and TRBJ2-5, with D unresolved. This CDR3 region has 14 residues. The germline CDR1 and CDR2 sequences are SGHNT and YYREEE (reference sequence). Trimming cost V 0 bases and J 5 bases, with 11 bases left between them. CDR3 residues: CASSLEPGEETQYF. CDR3 DNA sequence: TGTGCCAGCAGCTTGGAACCGGGCGAGGAGACCCAGTACTTC.

The V and J genes are TRBV7-8 and TRBJ2-3; 16 bases fit TRBD2. Unmatched junction bases numbered 26, after V lost 4 bases and J lost 4 bases. This CDR3 is built from 24 residues. Germline loops: CDR1 SGHVS, CDR2 FQNEAQ. CDR3 DNA sequence: TGTGCCAGCAGCTCCGCACCGGGACTAGCGGGGGGGCCTACTCACTCAGTTAACGCAGATACGCAGTATTTT. Its translation is CASSSAPGLAGGPTHSVNADTQYF.